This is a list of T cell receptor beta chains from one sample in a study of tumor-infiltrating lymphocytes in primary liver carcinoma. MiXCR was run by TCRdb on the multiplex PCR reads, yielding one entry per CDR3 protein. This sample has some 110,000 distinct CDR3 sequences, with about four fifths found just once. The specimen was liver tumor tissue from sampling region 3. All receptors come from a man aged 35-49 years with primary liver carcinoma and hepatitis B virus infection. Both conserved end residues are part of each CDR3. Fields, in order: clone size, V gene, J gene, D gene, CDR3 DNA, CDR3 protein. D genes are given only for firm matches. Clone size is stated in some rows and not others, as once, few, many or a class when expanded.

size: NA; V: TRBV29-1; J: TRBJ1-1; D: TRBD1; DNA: TGCAGCGATACAGGGGGCTGGGTGATGGACACTGAAGCTTTCTTT; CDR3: CSDTGGWVMDTEAFF
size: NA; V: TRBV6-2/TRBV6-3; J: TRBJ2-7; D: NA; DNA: TGTACCAGCACCTCTAGTGTCTACGAGCAGTGCTTC; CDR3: CTSTSSVYEQCF
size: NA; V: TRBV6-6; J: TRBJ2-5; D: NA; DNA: TGTGCCAGCAGTTATCCAGGGACGGAGGAGACCCAGCACTTC; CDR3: CASSYPGTEETQHF
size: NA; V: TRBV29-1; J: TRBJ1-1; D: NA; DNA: TGCAGCGTCGGTGCACGGTGGGGGATGAACACTGAGGCTTTCTTT; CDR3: CSVGARWGMNTEAFF
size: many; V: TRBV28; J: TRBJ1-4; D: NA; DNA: TGTGCCAGCAGCCCGGGGGGGGCCAATGAAAAACTGTTTTTT; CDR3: CASSPGGANEKLFF
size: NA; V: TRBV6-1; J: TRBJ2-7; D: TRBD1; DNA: TGTGTCAGCAGTCCAGACAGGGAATACTACGAGCAATACTTC; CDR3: CVSSPDREYYEQYF
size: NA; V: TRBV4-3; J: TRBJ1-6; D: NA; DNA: TGCGCCAGCAGCAGTGTGGGTTGGGCGAATTCACCCTTCGACTTT; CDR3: CASSSVGWANSPFDF
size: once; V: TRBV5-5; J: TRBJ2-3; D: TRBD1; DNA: TGTGCCAGCAGCTTGCTTCAGGGGGTGGTACGCACAGATACGCATTATTTT; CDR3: CASSLLQGVVRTDTHYF
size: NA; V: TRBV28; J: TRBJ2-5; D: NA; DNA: TGTGCCAGCAGTTTATTGAAGGGGGTTGTGGAGACCCAGTACTTC; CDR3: CASSLLKGVVETQYF
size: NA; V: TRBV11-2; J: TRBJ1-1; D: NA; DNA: TGTGCCAGCAGCCTTGGACAGTCATTAAACATTGAAGCTTTCTTT; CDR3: CASSLGQSLNIEAFF
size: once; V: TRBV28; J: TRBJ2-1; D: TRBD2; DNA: TGTGTCAGCAGAAATAGCGGGAGCTCCTACAATAAGCAGTTCTTC; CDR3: CVSRNSGSSYNKQFF
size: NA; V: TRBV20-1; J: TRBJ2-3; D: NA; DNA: TGCAGTGGTCTTGGGGGGGCAAGCATAGATACGCAGTATTTT; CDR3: CSGLGGASIDTQYF